This passage covers 11 T cell receptor beta chains from one sample sequenced in a study of cytomegalovirus exposure and HLA in healthy donors (dated by TCRdb to 2017 to 2019). Library preparation used the immunoSEQ multiplex PCR assay. For the multiplex PCR, a mixture combining 60 forward primers for TCR Vbeta segments and 13 reverse primers for TCR Jbeta segments was used. What TCRdb holds here is the immuneACCESS table cut down to in-frame rearrangements. Part of the clones is not present; checked against another copy, under half of the missing clones reflect an unresolved V gene, and the others are unexplained. The sample contains 180,000 or so clones, 82% of them found a single time. The ten largest clones take up about 0.092% of the sample. Material for sequencing was PBMCs. The receptors were gathered from a boy aged 2 to 10 in good health and CMV-seronegative.

The count of this clone is one. This rearrangement joins TRBV7-8 to TRBJ2-1; 8 nucleotides align to TRBD2. The V segment lost 5 bases and the J segment 3 bases; nucleotides outside the gene matches: 12. This CDR3 is 17 amino acids long. Germline CDR1 SGHVS, CDR2 FQNEAQ. This CDR3 is CASSPRGRGGDYNEQFF. The DNA of the CDR3 is TGTGCCAGCAGCCCGCGAGGTCGGGGGGGGGACTACAATGAGCAGTTCTTC.

The V call is TRBV7-9, the J call TRBJ1-4, with 8 bases matching TRBD1. J gave up 6 bases and V 5 bases, and 8 bases lay outside the gene matches. The CDR3 loop spans 15 amino acids. The V gene's germline CDR1 is SEHNR and CDR2 FQNEAQ (reference sequence). The CDR3 reads CASSLGQGRYEKLFF. The CDR3 nucleotides are TGTGCCAGCAGCCTCGGACAGGGCCGCTATGAAAAACTGTTTTTT.

The gene calls are TRBV6-1 and TRBJ1-1, with D maybe TRBD1 (5 bases). Germline V gene data show CDR1 as MNHNS and CDR2 as SASEGT. The V end was cut by 7 bases, the J end by 3 bases, with 12 bases between. This CDR3 is built from 13 residues. Here the CDR3 DNA reads TGTGCCAGCACCCTAAGGGGTGACACTGAAGCTTTCTTT. It is translated as CASTLRGDTEAFF.

J is TRBJ2-5 and V is TRBV4-1; TRBD2 might be the D (7 bases). CDR1 is MGHRA, CDR2 YSYEKL, per germline. The CDR3 runs to 15 residues. V was clipped by 1 base and J by 3 bases, with 12 bases between them. CDR3 loop: CASSQGGGGEETQYF. The CDR3 nucleotides are TGCGCCAGCAGCCAAGGGGGAGGGGGAGAAGAGACCCAGTACTTC.

Comments on this clone: Other DNA sequences from this sample encode an identical CDR3 as well. The V and J genes are TRBV19 and TRBJ1-1; D uncertain. Between the trimmed V and J ends, which lost 3 bases and 6 bases, there was a span of 11 bases. Germline V gene sequence: CDR1 LNHDA, CDR2 SQIVND (reference sequence). CDR3 size: 13 residues. The CDR3 bases are TGTGCCAGTAGTATCCGGGGTGGCGCTGAAGCTTTCTTT. Protein product: CASSIRGGAEAFF.

The genes are TRBV2 and TRBJ1-2; D remains ambiguous. This CDR3 is built from 14 residues. The germline V gene has CDR1 SNHLY and CDR2 FYNNEI. V gave up 7 bases and J gave up 0 bases, with 12 bases separating them. CDR3 nucleotide sequence: TGTGCCAGCACCTACCTCAGCGCTAACTATGGCTACACCTTC. It is translated as CASTYLSANYGYTF. Together with reference TRBV2 and TRBJ1-2, the CDR3 gives the full variable domain: EPEVTQTPSHQVTQMGQEVILRCVPISNHLYFYWYRQILGQKVEFLVSFYNNEISEKSEIFDDQFSVERPDGSNFTLKIRSTKLEDSAMYFCASTYLSANYGYTFGSGTRLTVV.

V usage is TRBV7-8 and J usage is TRBJ2-1, with D possibly TRBD2 on 7 matching bases. V was shortened by 6 bases and J by 7 bases, with 19 bases between the two germline ends. CDR3 length: 15 amino acids. CDR1 and CDR2 (germline): SGHVS, FQNEAQ. The CDR3 DNA sequence: TGTGCCAGCAGTCCCGGACGGGGGGCGCGGAATGAGCAGTTCTTC. The encoded protein is CASSPGRGARNEQFF.

The genes are TRBV7-3 and TRBJ1-1; 9 bases match TRBD1. The CDR3 is 13 amino acids. The germline CDR1 and CDR2 sequences are SGHTA and FQGTGA. V trimming: 4 bases; J trimming: 8 bases; junction bases outside the gene matches: 5. CDR3 in amino acids: CASSYTGTGEAFF. CDR3 nucleotides: TGTGCCAGCAGCTACACCGGGACAGGGGAAGCTTTCTTT.

The rearrangement joins TRBV6-1 to TRBJ2-5, with D unclear. In germline, CDR1 is MNHNS, CDR2 SASEGT. V was trimmed by 2 bases and J by 5 bases, leaving 9 bases between them. The CDR3 contains 13 residues. The CDR3 loop is CASSEPPRETQYF. Here the CDR3 DNA reads TGTGCCAGCAGTGAACCTCCTCGGGAGACCCAGTACTTC.

The chain employs TRBV5-1 and TRBJ2-7, with 7 bases matching TRBD2. With 2 bases clipped from V and 1 base from J, the junction kept 6 bases outside the gene matches. The CDR3 has 15 residues. Germline lookup yields CDR1 SGHRS and CDR2 YFSETQ. CDR3 DNA: TGCGCCAGCAGCTTTCGTGGGGGGGTTTCCTACGAGCAGTACTTC. This sequence encodes CASSFRGGVSYEQYF.

The genes are TRBV20-1 and TRBJ2-7; D remains ambiguous. CDR1 is DFQATT, CDR2 SNEGSKA, per germline (reference sequence). The CDR3 consists of 10 residues. Trimming shortened V by 4 bases and J by 2 bases, and 3 bases separated the two germline ends. The CDR3 is CSATAYEQYF. CDR3 in DNA: TGCAGTGCTACAGCCTACGAGCAGTACTTC.